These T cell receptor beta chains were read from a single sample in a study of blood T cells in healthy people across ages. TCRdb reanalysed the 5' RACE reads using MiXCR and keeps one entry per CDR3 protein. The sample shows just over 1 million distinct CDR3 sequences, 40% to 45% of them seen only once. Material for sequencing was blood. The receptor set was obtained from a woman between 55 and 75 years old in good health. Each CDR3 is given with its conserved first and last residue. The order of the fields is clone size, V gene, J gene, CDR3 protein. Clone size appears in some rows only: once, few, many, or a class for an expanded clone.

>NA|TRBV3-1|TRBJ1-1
CASEGNTEAFF
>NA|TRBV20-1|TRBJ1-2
CSARDNVYGHTF
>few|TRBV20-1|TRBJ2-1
CSARDLPADYNEQFF
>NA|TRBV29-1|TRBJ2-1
CSVDPRYNEQFF
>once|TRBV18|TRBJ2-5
CASSSSDRALKEQYF
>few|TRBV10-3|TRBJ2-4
CAISESLSTIKNIQYF
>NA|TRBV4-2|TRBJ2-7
CASSQGASGRGTYEQYF
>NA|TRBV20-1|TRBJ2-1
CSARDHPSASYNEQFF
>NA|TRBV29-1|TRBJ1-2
CGAQGPDGYTF
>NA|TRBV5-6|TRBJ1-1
CASSPLIKRTMNTEAFF
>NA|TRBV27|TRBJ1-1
CASRDQGEVSAFF
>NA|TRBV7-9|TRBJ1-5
CASSRGSYNQPQHF
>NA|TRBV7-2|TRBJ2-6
CVSSLEASGANVLTF
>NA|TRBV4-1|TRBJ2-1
CASSQVGRNEQFF
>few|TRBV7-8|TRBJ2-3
CASSRAIDTQYF